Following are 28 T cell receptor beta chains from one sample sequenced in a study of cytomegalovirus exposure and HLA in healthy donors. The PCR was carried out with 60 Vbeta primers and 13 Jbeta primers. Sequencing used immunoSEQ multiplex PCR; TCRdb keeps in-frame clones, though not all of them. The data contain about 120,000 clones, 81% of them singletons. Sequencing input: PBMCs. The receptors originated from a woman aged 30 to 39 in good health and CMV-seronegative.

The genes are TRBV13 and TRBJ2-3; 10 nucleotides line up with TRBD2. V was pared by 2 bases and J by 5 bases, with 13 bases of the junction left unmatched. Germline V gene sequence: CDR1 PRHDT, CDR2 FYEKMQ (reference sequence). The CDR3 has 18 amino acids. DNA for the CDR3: TGTGCCAGCAGCTTAAAATTTAGGCTAGCGGGAGTAAAAGATACGCAGTATTTT. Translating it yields CASSLKFRLAGVKDTQYF.

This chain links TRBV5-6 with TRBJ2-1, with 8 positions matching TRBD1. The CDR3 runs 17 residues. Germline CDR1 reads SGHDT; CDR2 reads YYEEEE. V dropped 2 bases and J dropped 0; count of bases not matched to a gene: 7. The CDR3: CASSLLTGALSYNEQFF. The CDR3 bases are TGTGCCAGCAGCTTATTGACAGGGGCCCTCTCCTACAATGAGCAGTTCTTC.

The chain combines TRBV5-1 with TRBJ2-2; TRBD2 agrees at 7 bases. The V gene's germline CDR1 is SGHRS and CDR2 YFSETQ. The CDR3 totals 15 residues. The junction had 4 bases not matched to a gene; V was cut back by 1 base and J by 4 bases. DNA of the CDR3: TGCGCCAGCAGCTTGCGCAGGGAGGGCACCGGGGAGCTGTTTTTT. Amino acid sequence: CASSLRREGTGELFF.

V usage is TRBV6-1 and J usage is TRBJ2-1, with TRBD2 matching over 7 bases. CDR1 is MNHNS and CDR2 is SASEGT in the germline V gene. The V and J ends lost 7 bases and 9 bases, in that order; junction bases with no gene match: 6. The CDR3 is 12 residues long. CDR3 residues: CASTYWGGEQFF. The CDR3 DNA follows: TGTGCCAGCACCTACTGGGGGGGTGAGCAGTTCTTC.

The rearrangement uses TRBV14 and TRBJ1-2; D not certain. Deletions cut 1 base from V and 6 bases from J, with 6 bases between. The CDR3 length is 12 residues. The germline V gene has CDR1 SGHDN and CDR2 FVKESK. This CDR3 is CASSQVPNGYTF. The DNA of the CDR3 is TGTGCCAGCAGCCAAGTCCCTAATGGCTACACCTTC. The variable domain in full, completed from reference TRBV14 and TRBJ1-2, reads EAGVTQFPSHSVIEKGQTVTLRCDPISGHDNLYWYRRVMGKEIKFLLHFVKESKQDESGMPNNRFLAERTGGTYSTLKVQPAELEDSGVYFCASSQVPNGYTFGSGTRLTVV.

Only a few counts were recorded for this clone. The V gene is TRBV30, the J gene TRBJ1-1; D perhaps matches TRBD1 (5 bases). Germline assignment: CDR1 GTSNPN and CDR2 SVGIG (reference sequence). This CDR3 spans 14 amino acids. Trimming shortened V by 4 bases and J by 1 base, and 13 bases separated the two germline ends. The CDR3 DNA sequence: TGTGCCTGGACCAAAGACAGACGGAACACTGAAGCTTTCTTT. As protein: CAWTKDRRNTEAFF.

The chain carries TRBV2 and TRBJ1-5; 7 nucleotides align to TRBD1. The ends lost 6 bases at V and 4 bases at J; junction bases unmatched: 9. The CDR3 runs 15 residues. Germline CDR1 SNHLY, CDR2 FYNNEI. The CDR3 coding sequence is TGTGCCAGCAGGGACCAGGGACAGTCTAATCAGCCCCAGCATTTT. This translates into CASRDQGQSNQPQHF. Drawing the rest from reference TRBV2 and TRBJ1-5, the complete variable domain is EPEVTQTPSHQVTQMGQEVILRCVPISNHLYFYWYRQILGQKVEFLVSFYNNEISEKSEIFDDQFSVERPDGSNFTLKIRSTKLEDSAMYFCASRDQGQSNQPQHFGDGTRLSIL.

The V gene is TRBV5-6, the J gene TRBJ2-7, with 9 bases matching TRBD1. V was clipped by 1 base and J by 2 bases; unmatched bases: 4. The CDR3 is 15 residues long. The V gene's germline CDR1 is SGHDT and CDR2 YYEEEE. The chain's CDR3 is CASSLFTGGPYEQYF. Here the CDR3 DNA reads TGTGCCAGCAGCTTGTTTACAGGGGGCCCCTACGAGCAGTACTTC.

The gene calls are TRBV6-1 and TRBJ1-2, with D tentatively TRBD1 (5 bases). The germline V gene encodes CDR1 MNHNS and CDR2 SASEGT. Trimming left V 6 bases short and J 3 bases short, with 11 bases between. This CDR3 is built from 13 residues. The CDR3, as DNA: TGTGCCAGCAGCCCCAGGGAAGACTATGGCTACACCTTC. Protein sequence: CASSPREDYGYTF.

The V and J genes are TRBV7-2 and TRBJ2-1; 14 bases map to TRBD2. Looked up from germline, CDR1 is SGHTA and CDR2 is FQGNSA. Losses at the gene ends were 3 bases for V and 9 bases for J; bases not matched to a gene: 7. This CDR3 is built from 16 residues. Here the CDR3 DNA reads TGTGCCAGCAGCTTCCCGGGACTAGCGGGAGTTAGTGAGCAGTTCTTC. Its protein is CASSFPGLAGVSEQFF.

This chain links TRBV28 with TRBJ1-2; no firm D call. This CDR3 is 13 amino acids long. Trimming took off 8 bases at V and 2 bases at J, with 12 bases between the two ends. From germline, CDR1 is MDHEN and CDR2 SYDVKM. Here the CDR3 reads CASLSRENYGYTF. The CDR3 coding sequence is TGTGCCAGCCTTAGCCGGGAAAACTATGGCTACACCTTC.

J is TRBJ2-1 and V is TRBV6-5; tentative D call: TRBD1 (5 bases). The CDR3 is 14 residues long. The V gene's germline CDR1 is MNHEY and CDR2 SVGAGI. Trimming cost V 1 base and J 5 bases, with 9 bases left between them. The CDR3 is CASSYWPRDNEQFF. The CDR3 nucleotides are TGTGCCAGCAGTTACTGGCCCAGGGACAATGAGCAGTTCTTC.

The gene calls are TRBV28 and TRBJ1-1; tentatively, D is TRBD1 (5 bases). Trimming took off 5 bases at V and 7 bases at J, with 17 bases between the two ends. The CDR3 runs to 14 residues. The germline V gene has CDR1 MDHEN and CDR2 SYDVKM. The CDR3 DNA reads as TGTGCCAGCAGTGAACTTGACGGGGGACTTGAAGCTTTCTTT. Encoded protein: CASSELDGGLEAFF.

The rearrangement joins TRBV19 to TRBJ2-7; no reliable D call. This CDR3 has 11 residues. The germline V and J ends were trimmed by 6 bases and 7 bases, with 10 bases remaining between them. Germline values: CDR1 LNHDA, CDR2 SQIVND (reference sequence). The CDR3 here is CASSPGREQYF. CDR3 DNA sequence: TGTGCCAGTAGCCCAGGAAGAGAGCAGTACTTC. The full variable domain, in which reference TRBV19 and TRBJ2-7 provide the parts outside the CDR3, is DGGITQSPKYLFRKEGQNVTLSCEQNLNHDAMYWYRQDPGQGLRLIYYSQIVNDFQKGDIAEGYSVSREKKESFPLTVTSAQKNPTAFYLCASSPGREQYFGPGTRLTVT.

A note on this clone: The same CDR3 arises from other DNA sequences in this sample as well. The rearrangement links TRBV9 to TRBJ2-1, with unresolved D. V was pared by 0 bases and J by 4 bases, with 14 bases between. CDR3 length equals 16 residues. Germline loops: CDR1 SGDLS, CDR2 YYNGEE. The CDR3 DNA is TGTGCCAGCAGCGTAGGGTCTGGGCCCCCATACAATGAGCAGTTCTTC. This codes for CASSVGSGPPYNEQFF.

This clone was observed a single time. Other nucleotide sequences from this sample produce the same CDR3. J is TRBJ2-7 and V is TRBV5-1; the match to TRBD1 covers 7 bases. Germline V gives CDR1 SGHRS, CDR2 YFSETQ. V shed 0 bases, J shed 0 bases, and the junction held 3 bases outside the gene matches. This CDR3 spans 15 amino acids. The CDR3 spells CASSLGQGSSYEQYF. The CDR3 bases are TGCGCCAGCAGCTTGGGACAGGGAAGCTCCTACGAGCAGTACTTC.

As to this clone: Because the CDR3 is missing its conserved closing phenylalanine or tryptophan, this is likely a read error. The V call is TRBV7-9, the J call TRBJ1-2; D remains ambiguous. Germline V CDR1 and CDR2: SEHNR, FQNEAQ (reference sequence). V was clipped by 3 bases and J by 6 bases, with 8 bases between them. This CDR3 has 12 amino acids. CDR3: CASSFTGNGYTL. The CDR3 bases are TGTGCCAGCAGCTTTACCGGGAATGGCTACACCCTC.

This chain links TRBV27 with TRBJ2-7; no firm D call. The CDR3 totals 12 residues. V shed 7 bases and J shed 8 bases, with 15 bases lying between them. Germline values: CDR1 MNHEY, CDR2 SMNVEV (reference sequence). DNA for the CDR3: TGTGCCAGCAATACCTACCGCCTGAAGCAGTACTTC. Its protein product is CASNTYRLKQYF.

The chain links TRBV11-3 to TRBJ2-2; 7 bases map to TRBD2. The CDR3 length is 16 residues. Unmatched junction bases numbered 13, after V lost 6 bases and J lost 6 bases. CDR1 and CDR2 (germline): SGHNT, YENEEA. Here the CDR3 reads CASSTTGGRWAGELFF. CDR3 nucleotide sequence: TGTGCCAGCAGTACAACGGGAGGTCGGTGGGCCGGGGAGCTGTTTTTT.

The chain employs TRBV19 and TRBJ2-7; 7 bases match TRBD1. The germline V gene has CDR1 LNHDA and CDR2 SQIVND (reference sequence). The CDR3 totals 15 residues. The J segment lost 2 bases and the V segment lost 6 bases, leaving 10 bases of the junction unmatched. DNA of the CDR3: TGTGCCAGTAGAGACCGGGACAGAGACACCTACGAGCAGTACTTC. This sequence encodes CASRDRDRDTYEQYF.

The CDR3 region has the DNA TGCGCCAGCAGCCAGGGTTTCGGGAATGAGCAGTTCTTC. Translated: CASSQGFGNEQFF. The chain is built from TRBV4-1 and TRBJ2-1; the D is unclear. Trimming stripped 3 bases from V and 7 bases from J, with 10 bases between. From germline, CDR1 is MGHRA and CDR2 YSYEKL. The CDR3 is 13 residues long.

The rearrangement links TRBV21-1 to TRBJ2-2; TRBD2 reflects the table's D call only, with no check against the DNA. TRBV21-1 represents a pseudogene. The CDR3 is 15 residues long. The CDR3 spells CASSPGLADAGELFF. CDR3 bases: TGTGCCAGCAGCCCGGGACTAGCGGACGCCGGGGAGCTGTTTTTT.

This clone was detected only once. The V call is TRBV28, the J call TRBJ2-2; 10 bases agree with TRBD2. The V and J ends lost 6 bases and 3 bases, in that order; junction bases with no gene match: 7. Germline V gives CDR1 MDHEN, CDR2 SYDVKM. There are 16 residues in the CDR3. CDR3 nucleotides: TGTGCCAGCAGAATTCCTAGCGGGGGCTACACCGGGGAGCTGTTTTTT. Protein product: CASRIPSGGYTGELFF.

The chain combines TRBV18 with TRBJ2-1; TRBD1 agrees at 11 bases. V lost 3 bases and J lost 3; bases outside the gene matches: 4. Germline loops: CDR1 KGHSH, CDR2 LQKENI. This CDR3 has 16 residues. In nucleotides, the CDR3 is TGTGCCAGCTCACCGATGGGACAGGGGGTCTACAATGAGCAGTTCTTC. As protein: CASSPMGQGVYNEQFF.

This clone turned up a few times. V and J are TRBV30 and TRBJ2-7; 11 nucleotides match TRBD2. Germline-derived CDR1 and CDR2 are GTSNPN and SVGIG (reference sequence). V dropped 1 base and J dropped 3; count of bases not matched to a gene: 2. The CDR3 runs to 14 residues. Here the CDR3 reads CAWSGTSGFYEQYF. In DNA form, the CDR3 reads TGTGCCTGGAGTGGGACTAGCGGGTTCTACGAGCAGTACTTC.

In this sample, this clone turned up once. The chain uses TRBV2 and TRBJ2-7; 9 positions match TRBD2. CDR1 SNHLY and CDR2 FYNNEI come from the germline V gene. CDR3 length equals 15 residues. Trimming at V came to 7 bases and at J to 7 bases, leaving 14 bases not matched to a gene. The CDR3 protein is CASTALAGPQGEQYF. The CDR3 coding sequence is TGTGCCAGCACTGCCCTAGCGGGACCCCAGGGGGAGCAGTACTTC.

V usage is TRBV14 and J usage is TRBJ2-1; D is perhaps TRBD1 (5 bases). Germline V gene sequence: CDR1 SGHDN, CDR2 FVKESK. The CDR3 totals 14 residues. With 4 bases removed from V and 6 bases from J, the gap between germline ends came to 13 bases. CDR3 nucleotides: TGTGCCAGCAGCCCGTATAGGGGTATCAATGAGCAGTTCTTC. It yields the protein CASSPYRGINEQFF.

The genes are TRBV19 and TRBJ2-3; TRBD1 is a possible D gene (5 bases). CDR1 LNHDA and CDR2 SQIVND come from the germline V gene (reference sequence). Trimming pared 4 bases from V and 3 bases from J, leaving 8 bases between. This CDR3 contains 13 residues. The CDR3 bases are TGTGCCAGTAGTAAGGGGATTACAGATACGCAGTATTTT. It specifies CASSKGITDTQYF.